This entry describes one TCR beta chain. Methods used by the authors: It was from reference gene primer amplification that nucleated cell counts were estimated. Measured with immunoSEQ multiplex PCR; TCRdb has only the in-frame clones, and not every one. The V and J calls and the clone size are those of that table, but D and trimming were determined from the DNA. Of 350,000 to 400,000 clones listed, about nine tenths are singletons. The V gene end was trimmed by 1 base and the J gene end by 4 bases; junction bases not matched to a gene: 4. The CDR3 runs to 14 residues. Germline CDR1 and CDR2: SGDLS and YYNGEE. Recruits, aged about 18 to 95 years, lived in 25 or so US areas. Each recovered donor of Cohort 3 presented with two negative PCRs, clearance, or symptom resolution. This entry is derived from a study of blood T cell repertoires in COVID-19.

Sequences were obtained from PBMCs or T cells enriched from blood (not recorded which). This chain links TRBV9 with TRBJ1-1, with 7 nucleotides matching TRBD1. This TCR came from a woman in her 30s who had recovered from COVID-19. CDR3 DNA: TGTGCCAGCAGCGTAAAGGGGGCGAGCACTGAAGCTTTCTTT. Its protein product is CASSVKGASTEAFF.